The T cell receptor (beta chain) described here comes from a study of blood T cell repertoires in COVID-19. For the study at large: The origin of the acute and convalescent COVID-19 samples was the United States, Italy and Spain. T cells, B-cell-depleted T cells, or PBMCs provided the cDNA or gDNA that served as material.

This table comes from immunoSEQ multiplex PCR, and its TCRdb copy is limited to in-frame clones, with some not included. The data show around 250,000 clones, with approximately 82% seen just once and 1.5% to 2% held by the top ten. Sequencing was done on a sample of peripheral blood. The TCR comes from a woman of 80 years or more with acute or convalescent COVID-19.

In DNA, the CDR3 is TGTGCCAGTCGGGACAGGGTTAATCAGCCCCAGCATTTT. Translating it yields CASRDRVNQPQHF. This rearrangement joins TRBV19 to TRBJ1-5; 9 nucleotides agree with TRBD1. The ends lost 8 bases at V and 4 bases at J; junction bases unmatched: 3. CDR3 length: 13 amino acids. Germline CDR1 LNHDA, CDR2 SQIVND (reference sequence).